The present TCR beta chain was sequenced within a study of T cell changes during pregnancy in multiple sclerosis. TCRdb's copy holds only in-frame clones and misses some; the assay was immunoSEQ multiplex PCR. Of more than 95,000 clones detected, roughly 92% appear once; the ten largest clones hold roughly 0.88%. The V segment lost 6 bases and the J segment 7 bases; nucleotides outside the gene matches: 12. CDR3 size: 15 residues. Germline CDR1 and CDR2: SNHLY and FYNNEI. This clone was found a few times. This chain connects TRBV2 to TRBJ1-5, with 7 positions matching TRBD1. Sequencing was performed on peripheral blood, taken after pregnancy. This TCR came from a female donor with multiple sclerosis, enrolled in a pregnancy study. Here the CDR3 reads CASSRGEGGGQPQHF. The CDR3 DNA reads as TGTGCCAGCAGCAGAGGGGAAGGGGGCGGGCAGCCCCAGCATTTT.